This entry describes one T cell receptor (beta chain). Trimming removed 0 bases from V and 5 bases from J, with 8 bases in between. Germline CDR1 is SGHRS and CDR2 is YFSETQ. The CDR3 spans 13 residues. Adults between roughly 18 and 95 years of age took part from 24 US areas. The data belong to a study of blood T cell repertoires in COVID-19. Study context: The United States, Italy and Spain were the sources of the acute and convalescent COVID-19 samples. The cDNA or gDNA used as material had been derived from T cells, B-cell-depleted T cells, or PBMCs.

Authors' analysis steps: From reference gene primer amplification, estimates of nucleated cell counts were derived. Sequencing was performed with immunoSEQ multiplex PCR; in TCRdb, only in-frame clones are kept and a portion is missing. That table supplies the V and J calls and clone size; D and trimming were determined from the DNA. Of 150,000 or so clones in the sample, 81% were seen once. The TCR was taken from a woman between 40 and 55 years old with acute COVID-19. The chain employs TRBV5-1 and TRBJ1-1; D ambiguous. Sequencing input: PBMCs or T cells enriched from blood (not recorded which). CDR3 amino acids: CASSLVEGTEAFF. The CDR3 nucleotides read TGCGCCAGCAGCTTGGTAGAGGGAACTGAAGCTTTCTTT. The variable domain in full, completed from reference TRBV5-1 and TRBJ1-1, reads KAGVTQTPRYLIKTRGQQVTLSCSPISGHRSVSWYQQTPGQGLQFLFEYFSETQRNKGNFPGRFSGRQFSNSRSEMNVSTLELGDSALYLCASSLVEGTEAFFGQGTRLTVV.